Listed below are T cell receptor beta chains from one sample, sequenced in a study of cytotoxic CD8 clonotypes in ibrutinib-treated CLL. This table comes from immunoSEQ multiplex PCR, and its TCRdb copy is limited to in-frame clones, with some not included. The sample comprises about 40,000 clones, about two thirds of which are singletons, and about 7.4% rests with the top ten. This material consisted of PBMCs, taken at disease progression, from a patient treated with ibrutinib. These receptors all stem from a human donor with chronic lymphocytic leukemia. Each CDR3 is given with its conserved first and last residue. A D gene is named only where the DNA matches it firmly. Rows may omit the clone size; those that give it use once, few, many or a size class.

TRBD2,few,TRBV19,TRBJ2-1,CANGGSLADNEQFF,TGTGCCAACGGAGGGAGTCTAGCGGACAATGAGCAGTTCTTC
.,.,TRBV7-2,TRBJ2-3,CATNRGSTDTQYF,TGTGCCACGAACCGGGGTAGCACAGATACGCAGTATTTT
.,.,TRBV29-1,TRBJ2-2,CSVEGDLIPGELFF,TGCAGCGTTGAGGGGGACTTAATCCCCGGGGAGCTGTTTTTT
.,.,TRBV19,TRBJ2-7,CASIGVQPSEQYF,TGTGCCAGTATTGGGGTCCAGCCTAGCGAGCAGTACTTC
TRBD1,.,TRBV19,TRBJ1-2,CASRSTLGQGGGYTF,TGTGCCAGTAGGAGTACACTGGGACAGGGAGGCGGCTACACCTTC
TRBD2,.,TRBV5-4,TRBJ2-3,CASSLGLAGGADTQYF,TGTGCCAGCAGCTTGGGACTAGCGGGAGGAGCAGATACGCAGTATTTT
.,.,TRBV11-2,TRBJ1-1,CASSLADRGRAFF,TGTGCCAGCAGCTTAGCAGACCGGGGGAGGGCTTTCTTT
.,.,TRBV9,TRBJ2-2,CASSVGGSTGELFF,TGTGCCAGCAGCGTAGGAGGGAGCACCGGGGAGCTGTTTTTT
.,.,TRBV4-2,TRBJ2-4,CASSQVANSKNIQYF,TGTGCCAGCAGCCAAGTAGCGAATTCCAAAAACATTCAGTACTTC
.,.,TRBV6-1,TRBJ2-1,CASSEGPYNEQFF,TGTGCCAGCAGTGAGGGACCGTACAATGAGCAGTTCTTC